Below are 6 T cell receptor beta chains sequenced from a single sample in a study of T cells after yellow fever vaccination (dated by TCRdb to between 2018 and 2020). The sample's treatment or condition label, decoded: live attenuated yellow fever vaccine strain. Libraries were constructed by 5' RACE. TCRdb names Illumina NovaSeq 6000 as the instrument used. In TCRdb, the public reads were trimmed at Q25 with fastp and aligned with MiXCR, with productive beta chains retained. Every CDR3 protein is listed once, alongside the most common genes and DNA of its rows. Across this sample there are roughly 350,000 distinct CDR3 sequences, with over 4% seen only once. The ten largest clones add up to 20% to 25% of the sample. Sequenced material: PBMCs, taken 5 days after the yellow fever booster vaccination. All receptors derive from a young man who received the YFV17D yellow fever vaccine.

This clonotype has a count of ten or more. The V gene is TRBV7-3, the J gene TRBJ1-1, with TRBD1 matching 7 bases. The CDR3 sequence is 14 residues long. V lost 1 base to trimming and J lost 4 bases; unmatched junction nucleotides: 3. Germline lookup yields CDR1 SGHTA and CDR2 FQGTGA. The CDR3 DNA is TGTGCCAGCAGCTTAAACGCAGGGGGCACTGAAGCTTTCTTT. Protein sequence: CASSLNAGGTEAFF.

This clonotype was observed many times. The chain recombines TRBV4-3 with TRBJ1-5, with 7 bases lining up with TRBD1. V trimming: 0 bases; J trimming: 6 bases; junction bases outside the gene matches: 11. The germline V gene encodes CDR1 LGHNA and CDR2 YSLEER. The CDR3 is 17 amino acids. The CDR3 loop reads CASSQDHRGGAGQPQHF. In nucleotides, the CDR3 is TGCGCCAGCAGCCAAGATCACAGGGGAGGGGCGGGTCAGCCCCAGCATTTT.

The chain carries TRBV18 and TRBJ2-7; a possible D gene is TRBD2 (6 bases). V lost 3 bases, J lost 0 bases, and 9 bases lay in between. Per germline, CDR1 KGHSH and CDR2 LQKENI. This CDR3 comprises 14 residues. The CDR3 nucleotides read TGTGCCAGCTCACCGTCAGCGGGCTCCTACGAGCAGTACTTC. Protein: CASSPSAGSYEQYF.

This clonotype has ten or more counts. The chain employs TRBV29-1 and TRBJ1-5; tentatively, D is TRBD1 (6 bases). Germline CDR1 SQVTM, CDR2 ANQGSEA. CDR3 length: 12 residues. The germline V and J ends were trimmed by 6 bases and 3 bases, with 9 bases remaining between them. The CDR3 region is CSVGDNNQPQHF. The CDR3 DNA sequence: TGCAGCGTAGGGGACAACAATCAGCCCCAGCATTTT.

The chain joins TRBV5-1 to TRBJ2-5; D may correspond to TRBD1 or TRBD2 (6 bases each). V was trimmed by 6 bases and J by 4 bases, leaving 19 bases between them. This CDR3 is 15 amino acids long. The V gene's germline CDR1 is SGHRS and CDR2 YFSETQ. DNA for the CDR3: TGCGCCAGCACGCCTCGAACAGGGCGGGGAGAGACCCAGTACTTC. Its protein product is CASTPRTGRGETQYF.

This clonotype was detected a few times. The J gene is TRBJ1-4, the V gene TRBV28; D ambiguous. V lost 2 bases and J lost 5, with 9 bases in between. CDR3 length: 14 residues. From germline, CDR1 is MDHEN and CDR2 SYDVKM. In nucleotides, the CDR3 is TGTGCCAGCAGTTTAGACCCCAAAAATGAAAAACTGTTTTTT. Encoded protein: CASSLDPKNEKLFF.